The rows below give T cell receptor beta chains drawn from one sample of a study of vaccination effects on CD4 cells after COVID-19. This table comes from immunoSEQ multiplex PCR, and its TCRdb copy is limited to in-frame clones, with some not included. The profile shows 15,000 to 20,000 clones, about 70% of them singletons. These TCRs are of unknown antigen specificity. The sequencing here drew on CD4+ T cells from PBMCs cultured with SARS-CoV-2 spike peptides, taken after COVID-19 vaccination. Source of these receptors: a human donor who had a prior SARS-CoV-2 infection. The CDR3 runs from the conserved cysteine through the conserved F or W. D genes are given only for firm matches. Clone size, where shown, is once, few, many, or a class for clones that have expanded.

j_call	d_call	v_call	clone_size	cdr3_aa	cdr3_nt
TRBJ2-3	TRBD1	TRBV2	-	CASSDQGAGTDTQYF	TGTGCCAGCAGTGATCAGGGGGCCGGCACAGATACGCAGTATTTT
TRBJ2-2	TRBD2	TRBV5-1	-	CASSPGTSGGANTGELFF	TGCGCCAGCAGCCCTGGGACTAGCGGGGGTGCGAACACCGGGGAGCTGTTTTTT
TRBJ1-5	TRBD1	TRBV11-2	-	CASSFDRGGQPQHF	TGTGCCAGCAGCTTCGACAGGGGTGGCCAGCCCCAGCATTTT
TRBJ1-6	-	TRBV3-1/TRBV3-2	-	CASSQEGSSPLHF	TGTGCCAGCAGCCAAGAGGGTAGTTCACCCCTCCACTTT
TRBJ1-4	-	TRBV6-5	-	CASSTGATNEKLFF	TGTGCCAGCAGCACAGGCGCAACTAATGAAAAACTGTTTTTT
TRBJ2-7	TRBD1	TRBV6-2/TRBV6-3	-	CASSDDRGFPLYEQYF	TGTGCCAGCAGTGACGACAGGGGTTTCCCGCTTTACGAGCAGTACTTC
TRBJ2-1	-	TRBV7-2	-	CASSPGLNSDEQFF	TGTGCCAGCAGCCCCGGCCTCAACAGCGATGAGCAGTTCTTC
TRBJ2-7	TRBD2	TRBV7-2	few	CASSTRTSGSYEQYF	TGTGCCAGCAGCACCCGGACTAGCGGGAGTTACGAGCAGTACTTC
TRBJ1-2	TRBD1	TRBV11-2	-	CASSPISRDRGVPGYTF	TGTGCCAGCAGCCCTATAAGCCGGGACAGGGGCGTTCCAGGCTACACCTTC
TRBJ2-6	-	TRBV21-1	-	CASSSTSRDRVGANVLTF	TGTGCCAGCAGCAGTACTTCCCGGGACAGGGTAGGGGCCAACGTCCTGACTTTC